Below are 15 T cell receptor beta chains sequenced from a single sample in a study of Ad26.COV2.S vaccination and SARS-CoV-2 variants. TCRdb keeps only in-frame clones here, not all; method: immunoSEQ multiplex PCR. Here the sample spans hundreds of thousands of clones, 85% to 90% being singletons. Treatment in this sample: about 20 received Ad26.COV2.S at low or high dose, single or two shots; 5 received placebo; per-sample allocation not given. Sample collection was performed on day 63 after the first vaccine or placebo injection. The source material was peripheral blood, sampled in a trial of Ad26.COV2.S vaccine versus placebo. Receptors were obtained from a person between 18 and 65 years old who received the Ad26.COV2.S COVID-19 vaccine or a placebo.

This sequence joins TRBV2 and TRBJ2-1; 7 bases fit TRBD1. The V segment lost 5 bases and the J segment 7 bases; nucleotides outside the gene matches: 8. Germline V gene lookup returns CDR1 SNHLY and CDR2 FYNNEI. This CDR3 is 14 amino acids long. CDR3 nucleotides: TGTGCCAGCAGTTATACAGGGGTTGCAAATGAGCAGTTCTTC. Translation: CASSYTGVANEQFF.

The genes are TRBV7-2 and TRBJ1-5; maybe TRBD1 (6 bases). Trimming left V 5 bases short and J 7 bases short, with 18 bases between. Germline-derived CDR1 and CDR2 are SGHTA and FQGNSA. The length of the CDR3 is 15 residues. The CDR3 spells CASSARRAGAQPQHF. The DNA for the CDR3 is TGTGCCAGCAGCGCGAGGAGGGCAGGGGCACAGCCCCAGCATTTT.

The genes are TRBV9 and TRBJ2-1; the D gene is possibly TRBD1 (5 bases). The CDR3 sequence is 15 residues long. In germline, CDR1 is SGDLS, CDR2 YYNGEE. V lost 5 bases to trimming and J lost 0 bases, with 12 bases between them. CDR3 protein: CASSAQGFSYNEQFF. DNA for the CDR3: TGTGCCAGCAGTGCCCAGGGTTTCTCCTACAATGAGCAGTTCTTC.

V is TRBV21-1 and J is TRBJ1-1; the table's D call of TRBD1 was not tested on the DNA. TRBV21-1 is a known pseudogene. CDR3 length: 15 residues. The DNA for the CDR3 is TGTGCCAGCAGCACGCTACAGGACATGAACACTGAAGCTTTCTTT. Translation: CASSTLQDMNTEAFF.

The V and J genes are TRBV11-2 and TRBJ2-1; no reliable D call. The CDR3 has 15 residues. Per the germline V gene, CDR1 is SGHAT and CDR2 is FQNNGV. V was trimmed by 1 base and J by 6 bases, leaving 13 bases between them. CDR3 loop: CASSLGAGRINEQFF. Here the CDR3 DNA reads TGTGCCAGCAGCTTAGGGGCAGGTAGGATCAATGAGCAGTTCTTC.

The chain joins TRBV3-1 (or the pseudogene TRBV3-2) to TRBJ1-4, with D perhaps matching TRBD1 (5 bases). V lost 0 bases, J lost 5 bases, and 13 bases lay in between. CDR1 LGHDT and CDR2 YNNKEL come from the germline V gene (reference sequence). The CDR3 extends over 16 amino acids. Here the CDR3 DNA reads TGTGCCAGCAGCCAAGATCGGGAGGGGTGGAATGAAAAACTGTTTTTT. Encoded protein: CASSQDREGWNEKLFF.

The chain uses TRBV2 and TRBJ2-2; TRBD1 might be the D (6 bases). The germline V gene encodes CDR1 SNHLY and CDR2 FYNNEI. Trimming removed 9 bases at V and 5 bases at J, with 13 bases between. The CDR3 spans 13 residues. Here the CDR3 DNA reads TGTGCCAGGGGAACAGGGAGAACCGGGGAGCTGTTTTTT. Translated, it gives CARGTGRTGELFF.

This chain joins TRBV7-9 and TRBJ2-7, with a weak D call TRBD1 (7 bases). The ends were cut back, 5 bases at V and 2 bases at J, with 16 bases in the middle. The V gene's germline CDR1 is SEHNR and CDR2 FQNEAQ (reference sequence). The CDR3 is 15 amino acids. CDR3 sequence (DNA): TGTGCCAGCAGCGCGGGACCCGACAGGGCCTACGAGCAGTACTTC. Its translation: CASSAGPDRAYEQYF.

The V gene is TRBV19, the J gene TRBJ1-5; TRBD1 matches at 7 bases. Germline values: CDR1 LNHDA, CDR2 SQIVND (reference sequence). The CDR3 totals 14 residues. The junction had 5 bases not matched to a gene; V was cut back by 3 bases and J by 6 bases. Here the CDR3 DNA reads TGTGCCAGTAGTATCGCAGGGGGTAGTCAGCCCCAGCATTTT. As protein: CASSIAGGSQPQHF. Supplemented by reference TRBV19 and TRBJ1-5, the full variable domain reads DGGITQSPKYLFRKEGQNVTLSCEQNLNHDAMYWYRQDPGQGLRLIYYSQIVNDFQKGDIAEGYSVSREKKESFPLTVTSAQKNPTAFYLCASSIAGGSQPQHFGDGTRLSIL.

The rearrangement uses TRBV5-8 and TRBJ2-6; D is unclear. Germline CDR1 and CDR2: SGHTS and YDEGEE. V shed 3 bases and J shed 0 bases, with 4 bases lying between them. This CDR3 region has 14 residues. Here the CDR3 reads CASSSYSGANVLTF. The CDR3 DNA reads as TGTGCCAGCAGCTCCTACTCTGGGGCCAACGTCCTGACTTTC.

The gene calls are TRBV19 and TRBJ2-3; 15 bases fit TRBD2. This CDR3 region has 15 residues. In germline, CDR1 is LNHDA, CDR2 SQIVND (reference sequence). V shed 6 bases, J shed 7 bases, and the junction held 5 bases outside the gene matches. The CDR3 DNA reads TGTGCCAGTAGCGGACTAGCGGGAGGGCCTAATACGCAGTATTTT. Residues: CASSGLAGGPNTQYF.

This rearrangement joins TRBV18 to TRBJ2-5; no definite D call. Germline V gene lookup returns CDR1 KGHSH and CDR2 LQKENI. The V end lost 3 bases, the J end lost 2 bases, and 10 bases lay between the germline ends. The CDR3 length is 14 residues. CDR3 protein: CASSPVTNQETQYF. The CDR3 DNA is TGTGCCAGCTCACCCGTGACAAATCAAGAGACCCAGTACTTC. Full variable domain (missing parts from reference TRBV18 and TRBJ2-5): NAGVMQNPRHLVRRRGQEARLRCSPMKGHSHVYWYRQLPEEGLKFMVYLQKENIIDESGMPKERFSAEFPKEGPSILRIQQVVRGDSAAYFCASSPVTNQETQYFGPGTRLLVL.

CDR3 in DNA: TGTGCCAGCATCGCATACACCGGGGAGCTGTTTTTT. This translates into CASIAYTGELFF. This chain joins TRBV28 and TRBJ2-2; D gene uncertain. Germline CDR1 and CDR2: MDHEN and SYDVKM. The CDR3 spans 12 residues. V was clipped by 7 bases and J by 3 bases, with 6 bases between them. Together with reference TRBV28 and TRBJ2-2, the CDR3 gives the full variable domain: DVKVTQSSRYLVKRTGEKVFLECVQDMDHENMFWYRQDPGLGLRLIYFSYDVKMKEKGDIPEGYSVSREKKERFSLILESASTNQTSMYLCASIAYTGELFFGEGSRLTVL.

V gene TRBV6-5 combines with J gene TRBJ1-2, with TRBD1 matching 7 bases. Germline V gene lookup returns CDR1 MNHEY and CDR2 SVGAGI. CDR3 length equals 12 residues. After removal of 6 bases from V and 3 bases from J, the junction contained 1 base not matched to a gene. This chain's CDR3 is CASSGTDYGYTF. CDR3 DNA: TGTGCCAGCAGCGGGACAGACTATGGCTACACCTTC.

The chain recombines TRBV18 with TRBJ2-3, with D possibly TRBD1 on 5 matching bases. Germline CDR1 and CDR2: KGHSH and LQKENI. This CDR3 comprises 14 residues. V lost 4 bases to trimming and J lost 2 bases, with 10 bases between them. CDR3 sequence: CASSRTSTTDTQYF. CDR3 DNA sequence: TGTGCCAGCTCACGGACATCTACCACAGATACGCAGTATTTT.